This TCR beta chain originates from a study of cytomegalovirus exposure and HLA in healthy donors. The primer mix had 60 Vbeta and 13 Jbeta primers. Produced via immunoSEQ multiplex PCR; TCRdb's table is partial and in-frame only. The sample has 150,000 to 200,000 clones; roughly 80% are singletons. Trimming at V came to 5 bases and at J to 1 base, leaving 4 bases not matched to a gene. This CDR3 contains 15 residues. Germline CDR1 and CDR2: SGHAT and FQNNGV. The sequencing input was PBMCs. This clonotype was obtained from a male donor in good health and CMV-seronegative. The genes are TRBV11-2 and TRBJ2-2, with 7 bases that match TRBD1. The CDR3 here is CASSTGTENTGELFF. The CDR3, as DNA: TGTGCCAGCAGCACCGGGACAGAGAACACCGGGGAGCTGTTTTTT.